The 14 T cell receptor beta chains in this list originate from one sample, sequenced in a study of Ad26.COV2.S vaccination and SARS-CoV-2 variants. TCRdb's table, derived via immunoSEQ multiplex PCR, lists solely in-frame clones and lacks some. The repertoire holds about 680,000 clones, about 89% seen once, with about 1.5% in the top ten. Treatment defined: about 20 received Ad26.COV2.S at low or high dose, single or two shots; 5 received placebo; per-sample allocation not given. Day 63 after the first injection of vaccine or placebo was the sampling time. The sample consisted of peripheral blood, taken in a trial of Ad26.COV2.S vaccine versus placebo. The source of these receptors is a person between 18 and 60 years old who received the Ad26.COV2.S COVID-19 vaccine or a placebo.

As for this clone: Additional DNA sequences in this sample encode the identical CDR3. The chain carries TRBV18 and TRBJ2-7; D ambiguous. CDR3 length equals 13 residues. Germline V gene lookup returns CDR1 KGHSH and CDR2 LQKENI. The V and J ends lost 2 bases and 1 base respectively, with 6 bases between them. CDR3 protein: CASSPGESYEQYF. DNA of the CDR3: TGTGCCAGCTCACCAGGAGAATCCTACGAGCAGTACTTC.

The chain couples TRBV6-2 or TRBV6-3 to TRBJ2-3; 8 bases are shared with TRBD1. The CDR3 is 13 residues long. Trimming cost V 2 bases and J 6 bases; bases outside gene matches: 1. Germline V gene data show CDR1 as MNHEY and CDR2 as SVGEGT. CDR3 bases: TGTGCCAGCAGTTACCGGGACAGGGATACGCAGTATTTT. Translation gives CASSYRDRDTQYF.

The rearrangement joins TRBV5-6 to TRBJ2-7; 9 positions agree with TRBD2. There are 15 residues in the CDR3. Per the germline V gene, CDR1 is SGHDT and CDR2 is YYEEEE. V shed 4 bases, J shed 9 bases, and the junction held 14 bases outside the gene matches. The CDR3 here is CASSGREGLLVRQYF. The CDR3 nucleotides are TGTGCCAGCAGCGGGCGGGAGGGTCTATTGGTAAGGCAGTACTTC.

This sequence joins TRBV3-1 (or the pseudogene TRBV3-2) and TRBJ1-3, with TRBD1 as a possible D gene (6 bases). Trimming stripped 0 bases from V and 0 bases from J, with 12 bases between. Looked up from germline, CDR1 is LGHDT and CDR2 is YNNKEL (reference sequence). This CDR3 has 17 residues. The CDR3 DNA is TGTGCCAGCAGCCAAGATTGGGACAAGCGCTCTGGAAACACCATATATTTT. Translation gives CASSQDWDKRSGNTIYF.

The chain joins TRBV7-2 to TRBJ2-7; TRBD1 agrees at 8 bases. The CDR3 spans 15 residues. V dropped 4 bases and J dropped 1; count of bases not matched to a gene: 6. The germline V gene has CDR1 SGHTA and CDR2 FQGNSA. The CDR3 loop reads CASSSWTGLSYEQYF. CDR3 coding DNA: TGTGCCAGCAGCTCCTGGACAGGGTTGTCCTACGAGCAGTACTTC.

The J gene is TRBJ2-3, the V gene TRBV11-2; the D gene could be TRBD1 or TRBD2 (5 bases each). V gave up 5 bases and J gave up 6 bases, with 21 bases separating them. The CDR3 length is 16 residues. Germline CDR1 reads SGHAT; CDR2 reads FQNNGV. The CDR3 nucleotides are TGTGCCAGCAGCAAGTACAGGCTGGGGGAGAGGGATACGCAGTATTTT. This translates into CASSKYRLGERDTQYF.

J is TRBJ2-1 and V is TRBV23-1; 8 nucleotides match TRBD2. TRBV23-1 is an ORF; its function is uncertain. V trimming: 11 bases; J trimming: 5 bases; junction bases outside the gene matches: 11. This CDR3 is built from 14 residues. DNA of the CDR3: TGCGCCCATAAACGGAGTAGCGGGAACAATGAGCAGTTCTTC. This codes for CAHKRSSGNNEQFF.

V is TRBV3-1 (or the pseudogene TRBV3-2) and J is TRBJ2-1, with TRBD2 matching 7 bases. With 3 bases clipped from V and 5 bases from J, the junction kept 7 bases outside the gene matches. The CDR3 is made up of 15 amino acids. Per germline, CDR1 LGHDT and CDR2 YNNKEL (reference sequence). The CDR3 is CASSQAPGTNNEQFF. In DNA form, the CDR3 reads TGTGCCAGCAGCCAGGCGCCCGGGACTAACAATGAGCAGTTCTTC.

The chain links TRBV3-1 (or the pseudogene TRBV3-2) to TRBJ2-3, with D uncertain. In germline, CDR1 is LGHDT, CDR2 YNNKEL (reference sequence). The CDR3 loop spans 13 amino acids. The V gene lost 4 bases and the J gene lost 2 bases, with 7 bases spanning the gap. For the CDR3, the DNA is TGTGCCAGCAGCCCCGAAAACACAGATACGCAGTATTTT. Protein product: CASSPENTDTQYF.

This clone showed up many times. The CDR3 nucleotides are TGTGCCAGCAGTTACTCCGGGGGCGATAGCAATCAGCCCCAGCATTTT. This codes for CASSYSGGDSNQPQHF. The chain uses TRBV6-2 or TRBV6-3 and TRBJ1-5; TRBD1 is a possible D gene (6 bases). Trimming stripped 0 bases from V and 0 bases from J, with 9 bases between. Germline CDR1 and CDR2: MNHEY and SVGEGT. The CDR3 extends over 16 amino acids.

This sequence joins TRBV27 and TRBJ2-7, with 9 bases matching TRBD2. Germline values: CDR1 MNHEY, CDR2 SMNVEV (reference sequence). This CDR3 is 16 amino acids long. With 1 base clipped from V and 2 bases from J, the junction kept 6 bases outside the gene matches. The CDR3 is CASSLFLGGRAYEQYF. As DNA, the CDR3 is TGTGCCAGCAGTTTATTTCTCGGCGGGAGGGCCTACGAGCAGTACTTC.

In this sample, this clone turned up a few times. The chain employs TRBV2 and TRBJ1-4; possible D gene TRBD1, 5 bases. Germline V gene sequence: CDR1 SNHLY, CDR2 FYNNEI. The CDR3 covers 18 residues. V lost 5 bases to trimming and J lost 8 bases, with 27 bases between them. This CDR3 reads CASSPPGPRQWRSEKLFF. Here the CDR3 DNA reads TGTGCCAGCAGTCCCCCGGGACCCAGGCAATGGCGCTCGGAAAAACTGTTTTTT.

This chain connects TRBV5-8 to TRBJ1-2; the D is unclear. The germline V gene encodes CDR1 SGHTS and CDR2 YDEGEE. The CDR3 is 15 amino acids. The V end was cut by 4 bases, the J end by 0 bases, with 13 bases between. CDR3 amino acids: CASSPWGGANYGYTF. CDR3 in DNA: TGTGCCAGCAGCCCTTGGGGAGGTGCTAACTATGGCTACACCTTC.

This sequence joins TRBV20-1 and TRBJ1-3, with TRBD1 identical over 10 bases. Per germline, CDR1 DFQATT and CDR2 SNEGSKA (reference sequence). The V and J ends lost 3 bases and 2 bases, in that order; junction bases with no gene match: 4. The CDR3 length is 15 residues. CDR3 loop: CSASEGQGAGNTIYF. The CDR3 DNA is TGCAGTGCTAGTGAAGGACAGGGGGCTGGAAACACCATATATTTT.